This note documents a single T cell receptor (beta chain) sequence. Germline V CDR1 and CDR2: GTSNPN, SVGIG (reference sequence). CDR3 length: 11 amino acids. V gave up 1 base and J gave up 5 bases, with 6 bases separating them. Here immunoSEQ multiplex PCR was the method, and the copy in TCRdb shows in-frame clones only, minus some. The table shows 30,000 to 40,000 clones, with 80% occurring only once. This specimen comes from a study of blood T cell repertoires in COVID-19. Study information: The analysed material was cDNA or gDNA that came from T cells, B-cell-depleted T cells, or PBMCs.

The sequence was obtained from a man older than 75 with acute or convalescent COVID-19. The sequenced material came from peripheral blood. This chain links TRBV30 with TRBJ2-7; perhaps TRBD2 as D (5 bases). Here the CDR3 DNA reads TGTGCCTGGAGTGCGAGGGACGAGCAGTACTTC. It yields the protein CAWSARDEQYF.